The 18 T cell receptor beta chains presented below share a single source sample, sequenced in a study of cytomegalovirus exposure and HLA in healthy donors. The study ran its PCR with 60 Vbeta and 13 Jbeta primers. Produced via immunoSEQ multiplex PCR; TCRdb's table is partial and in-frame only. The profile shows some 170,000 clones, around 76% of them singletons. Material: PBMCs. These TCRs come from a girl aged 10 to 17 in good health and CMV-seropositive.

The rearrangement joins TRBV5-4 to TRBJ1-4, with 9 bases that match TRBD1. With 4 bases clipped from V and 4 bases from J, the junction kept 8 bases outside the gene matches. This CDR3 contains 16 residues. From germline, CDR1 is SGHNT and CDR2 YYREEE (reference sequence). The CDR3 coding sequence is TGTGCCAGCAGCGCCCGGACAGGGGTTGATAATGAAAAACTGTTTTTT. It yields the protein CASSARTGVDNEKLFF.

V and J are TRBV27 and TRBJ2-1; 8 bases are a match to TRBD2. CDR3 size: 12 residues. The J segment lost 10 bases and the V segment lost 6 bases, leaving 5 bases of the junction unmatched. Germline V gene lookup returns CDR1 MNHEY and CDR2 SMNVEV (reference sequence). CDR3 sequence: CASSHSGMEQFF. CDR3 bases: TGTGCCAGCAGCCATAGCGGGATGGAGCAGTTCTTC.

This sequence joins TRBV28 and TRBJ1-2, with TRBD1 matching 10 bases. Germline loops: CDR1 MDHEN, CDR2 SYDVKM. Trimming at V came to 6 bases and at J to 4 bases, leaving 8 bases not matched to a gene. There are 15 residues in the CDR3. The CDR3 nucleotides are TGTGCCAGCAGACCGGGACAGGGGTTCCGCTATGGCTACACCTTC. This translates into CASRPGQGFRYGYTF.

The rearrangement joins TRBV5-1 to TRBJ2-6; possible D gene TRBD1, 5 bases. Trimming stripped 1 base from V and 0 bases from J, with 11 bases between. Germline V CDR1 and CDR2: SGHRS, YFSETQ. The CDR3 is 17 amino acids. The CDR3 DNA sequence: TGCGCCAGCAGCTTGATTCAGGGTAGCTCTGGGGCCAACGTCCTGACTTTC. Translating gives CASSLIQGSSGANVLTF.

This clone was picked up a small number of times. The chain uses TRBV27 and TRBJ1-1, with D unresolved. Trimming pared 7 bases from V and 0 bases from J, leaving 21 bases between. The CDR3 runs 17 residues. Germline V CDR1 and CDR2: MNHEY, SMNVEV (reference sequence). The CDR3 sequence is CASIGSPAGWVNTEAFF. The CDR3 DNA is TGTGCCAGCATTGGTTCTCCGGCGGGGTGGGTGAACACTGAAGCTTTCTTT.

The rearrangement links TRBV28 to TRBJ1-4; 10 nucleotides align to TRBD1. CDR1 MDHEN and CDR2 SYDVKM come from the germline V gene. The CDR3 has 14 amino acids. J gave up 7 bases and V 2 bases, and 1 base lay outside the gene matches. The CDR3: CASSLGDRGEKLFF. CDR3 bases: TGTGCCAGCAGTTTAGGGGACAGGGGTGAAAAACTGTTTTTT.

The chain has TRBV2 and TRBJ2-5; TRBD2 matches at 7 bases. The CDR3 is made up of 14 amino acids. J was trimmed by 2 bases and V by 8 bases; bases with no gene match: 8. From germline, CDR1 is SNHLY and CDR2 FYNNEI. The CDR3 here is CASLLGRVQETQYF. The DNA for the CDR3 is TGTGCCAGCCTCCTTGGGAGGGTACAAGAGACCCAGTACTTC.

The chain has TRBV30 and TRBJ1-5; 10 nucleotides align to TRBD1. CDR1 and CDR2 (germline): GTSNPN, SVGIG (reference sequence). The CDR3 has 15 amino acids. The ends lost 2 bases at V and 1 base at J; junction bases unmatched: 2. CDR3 amino acids: CAWSRDRGSNQPQHF. The CDR3 nucleotides read TGTGCCTGGAGTCGGGACAGGGGAAGCAATCAGCCCCAGCATTTT.

V is TRBV6-1 and J is TRBJ2-1, with D perhaps matching TRBD2 (5 bases). The CDR3 runs 13 residues. V lost 4 bases and J lost 7, with 11 bases in between. Germline V gene sequence: CDR1 MNHNS, CDR2 SASEGT. The CDR3 nucleotides read TGTGCCAGCAGTGCCACTCCGGGAAATGAGCAGTTCTTC. Translation: CASSATPGNEQFF.

The CDR3 DNA follows: TGCGCCAGCAGGCCGAGGGACAGCCAAAGCTCTGGAAACACCATATATTTT. Translation gives CASRPRDSQSSGNTIYF. The chain is built from TRBV5-1 and TRBJ1-3; TRBD1 matches at 7 bases. Per germline, CDR1 SGHRS and CDR2 YFSETQ. The V segment lost 5 bases and the J segment 0 bases; nucleotides outside the gene matches: 11. The CDR3 runs to 17 residues.

This chain links TRBV6-1 with TRBJ2-7, with TRBD1 matching 7 bases. Unmatched junction bases numbered 10, after V lost 7 bases and J lost 4 bases. The CDR3 runs to 14 residues. Germline-derived CDR1 and CDR2 are MNHNS and SASEGT. CDR3 region: CASKNDREGYEQYF. CDR3 in DNA: TGTGCCAGCAAAAACGACAGGGAAGGTTACGAGCAGTACTTC.

The V call is TRBV6-5, the J call TRBJ2-1; D possibly corresponds to TRBD2 (7 bases). CDR3 size: 15 residues. The V end lost 2 bases, the J end lost 5 bases, and 13 bases lay between the germline ends. Germline loops: CDR1 MNHEY, CDR2 SVGAGI. The CDR3 here is CASSYMAGADNEQFF. The CDR3 DNA sequence: TGTGCCAGCAGTTACATGGCGGGGGCCGACAATGAGCAGTTCTTC.

V is TRBV29-1 and J is TRBJ2-5; 8 bases align to TRBD1. Germline V gene data show CDR1 as SQVTM and CDR2 as ANQGSEA. Trimming took 7 bases from V and 2 from J; bases not matched to a gene: 9. The CDR3 consists of 14 residues. The CDR3 sequence: CSAGTGGWQETQYF. CDR3 nucleotides: TGCAGCGCTGGGACAGGTGGCTGGCAAGAGACCCAGTACTTC.

This chain connects TRBV6-5 to TRBJ1-2, with TRBD1 matching over 7 bases. V gave up 0 bases and J gave up 12 bases; unmatched junction bases: 10. Germline-derived CDR1 and CDR2 are MNHEY and SVGAGI. The CDR3 is 14 residues long. This CDR3 reads CASSYSPGLGGDTF. The CDR3 DNA is TGTGCCAGCAGTTACTCTCCGGGGTTAGGGGGCGACACCTTC.

The genes are TRBV28 and TRBJ2-3; 9 nucleotides line up with TRBD2. The V gene's germline CDR1 is MDHEN and CDR2 SYDVKM. The CDR3 has 16 residues. V gave up 2 bases and J gave up 2 bases; unmatched junction bases: 5. DNA for the CDR3: TGTGCCAGCAGTTTAGGAGCGGGGGGATACACAGATACGCAGTATTTT. Amino acid sequence: CASSLGAGGYTDTQYF.

The chain uses TRBV29-1 and TRBJ2-2, with D possibly being TRBD2 (6 bases). The CDR3 covers 13 residues. The germline CDR1 and CDR2 sequences are SQVTM and ANQGSEA. V lost 5 bases, J lost 3 bases, and 10 bases lay in between. The CDR3 is CSVSGLHTGELFF. The CDR3 DNA follows: TGCAGCGTTTCGGGACTCCACACCGGGGAGCTGTTTTTT.

The CDR3 spells CASSPATGTDTGYTF. For the CDR3, the DNA is TGTGCCAGCAGCCCCGCGACAGGGACCGACACCGGCTACACCTTC. This sequence joins TRBV7-2 and TRBJ1-2; TRBD1 matches at 7 bases. This CDR3 region has 15 residues. Germline V gives CDR1 SGHTA, CDR2 FQGNSA. The ends lost 5 bases at V and 8 bases at J; junction bases unmatched: 14. The variable domain in full, completed from reference TRBV7-2 and TRBJ1-2, reads GAGVSQSPSNKVTEKGKDVELRCDPISGHTALYWYRQSLGQGLEFLIYFQGNSAPDKSGLPSDRFSAERTGGSVSTLTIQRTQQEDSAVYLCASSPATGTDTGYTFGSGTRLTVV.

The chain uses TRBV5-1 and TRBJ1-5, with D possibly matching TRBD1 (5 bases). Germline V lookup: CDR1 SGHRS, CDR2 YFSETQ. The CDR3 extends over 19 amino acids. Trimming cost V 4 bases and J 0 bases, with 23 bases left between them. The CDR3 loop is CASSLTPNDRTYSNQPQHF. As DNA, the CDR3 is TGCGCCAGCAGCCTAACCCCAAACGACAGAACTTATAGCAATCAGCCCCAGCATTTT.